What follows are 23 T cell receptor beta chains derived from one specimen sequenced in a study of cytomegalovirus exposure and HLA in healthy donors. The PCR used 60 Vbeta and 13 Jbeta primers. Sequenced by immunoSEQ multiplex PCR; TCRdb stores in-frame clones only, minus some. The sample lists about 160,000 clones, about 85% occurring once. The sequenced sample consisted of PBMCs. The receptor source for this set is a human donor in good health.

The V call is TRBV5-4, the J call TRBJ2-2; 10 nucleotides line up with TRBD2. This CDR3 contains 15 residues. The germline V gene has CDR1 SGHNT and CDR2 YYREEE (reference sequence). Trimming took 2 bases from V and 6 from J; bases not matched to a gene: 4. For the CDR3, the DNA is TGTGCCAGCAGCTTTTCGGGACTAGCGTCCGGGGAGCTGTTTTTT. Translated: CASSFSGLASGELFF.

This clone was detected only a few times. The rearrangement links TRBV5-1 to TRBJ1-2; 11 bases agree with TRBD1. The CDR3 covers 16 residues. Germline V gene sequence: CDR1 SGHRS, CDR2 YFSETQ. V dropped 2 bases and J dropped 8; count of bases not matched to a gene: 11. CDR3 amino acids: CASSFPPGQGAWGYTF. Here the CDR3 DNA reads TGCGCCAGCAGCTTTCCCCCTGGACAGGGGGCTTGGGGCTACACCTTC. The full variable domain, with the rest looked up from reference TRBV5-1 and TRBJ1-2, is KAGVTQTPRYLIKTRGQQVTLSCSPISGHRSVSWYQQTPGQGLQFLFEYFSETQRNKGNFPGRFSGRQFSNSRSEMNVSTLELGDSALYLCASSFPPGQGAWGYTFGSGTRLTVV.

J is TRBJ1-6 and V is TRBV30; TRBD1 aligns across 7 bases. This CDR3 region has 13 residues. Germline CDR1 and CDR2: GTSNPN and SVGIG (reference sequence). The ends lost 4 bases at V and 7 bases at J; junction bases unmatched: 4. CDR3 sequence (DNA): TGTGCCTGGATGGACAGGCTGAATTCACCCCTCCACTTT. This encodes CAWMDRLNSPLHF.

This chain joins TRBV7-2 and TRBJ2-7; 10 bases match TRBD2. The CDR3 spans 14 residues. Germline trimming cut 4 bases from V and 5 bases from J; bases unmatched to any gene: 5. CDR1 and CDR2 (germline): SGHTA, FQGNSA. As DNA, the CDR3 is TGTGCCAGCAGCTCCGGGACTAGCGTTAACGAGCAGTACTTC. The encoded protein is CASSSGTSVNEQYF.

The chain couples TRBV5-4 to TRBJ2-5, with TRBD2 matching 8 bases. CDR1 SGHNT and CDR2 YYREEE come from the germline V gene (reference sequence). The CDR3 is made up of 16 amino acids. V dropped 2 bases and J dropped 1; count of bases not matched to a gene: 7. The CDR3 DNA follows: TGTGCCAGCAGCTTTAAAAGCGGGGGACTCCAAGAGACCCAGTACTTC. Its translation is CASSFKSGGLQETQYF.

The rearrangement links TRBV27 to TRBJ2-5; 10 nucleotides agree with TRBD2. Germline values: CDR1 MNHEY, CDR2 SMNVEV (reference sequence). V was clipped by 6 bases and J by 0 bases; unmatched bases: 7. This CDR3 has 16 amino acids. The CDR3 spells CASRPGLATYQETQYF. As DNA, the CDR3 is TGTGCCAGCAGGCCGGGACTAGCGACATACCAAGAGACCCAGTACTTC.

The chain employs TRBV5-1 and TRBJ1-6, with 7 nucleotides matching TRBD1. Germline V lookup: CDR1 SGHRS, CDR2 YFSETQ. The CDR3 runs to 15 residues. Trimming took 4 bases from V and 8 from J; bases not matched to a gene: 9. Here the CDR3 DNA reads TGCGCCAGCAGCCGAGACCCGGGACAGTATTCACCCCTCCACTTT. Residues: CASSRDPGQYSPLHF.

CDR3 in DNA: TGTGCCAGAAGCTTCTCTCCCCGGGGAGAGCCCCAGCATTTT. This sequence encodes CARSFSPRGEPQHF. The rearrangement links TRBV7-5 to TRBJ1-5. TRBV7-5 is a known pseudogene. The CDR3 runs to 14 residues.

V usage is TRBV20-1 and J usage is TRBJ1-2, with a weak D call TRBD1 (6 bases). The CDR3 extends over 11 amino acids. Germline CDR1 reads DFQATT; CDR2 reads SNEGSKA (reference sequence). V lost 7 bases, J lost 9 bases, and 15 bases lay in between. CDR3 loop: CSGAGDTSYTF. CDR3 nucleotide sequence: TGCAGTGGGGCAGGGGATACAAGCTACACCTTC.

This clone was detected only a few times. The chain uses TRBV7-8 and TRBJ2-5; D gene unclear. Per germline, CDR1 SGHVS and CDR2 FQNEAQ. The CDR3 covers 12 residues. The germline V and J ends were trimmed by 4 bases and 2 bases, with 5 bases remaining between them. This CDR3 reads CASSSVQETQYF. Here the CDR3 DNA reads TGTGCCAGCAGCTCAGTTCAAGAGACCCAGTACTTC.

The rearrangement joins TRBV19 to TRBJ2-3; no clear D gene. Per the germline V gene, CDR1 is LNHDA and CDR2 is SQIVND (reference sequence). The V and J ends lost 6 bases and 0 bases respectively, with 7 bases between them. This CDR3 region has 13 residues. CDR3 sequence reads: CASRTVSTDTQYF. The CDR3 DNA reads TGTGCCAGTAGAACAGTGAGCACAGATACGCAGTATTTT.

CDR3 residues: CASSIRALSTDTQYF. In DNA, the CDR3 is TGTGCCAGTAGTATCAGGGCTCTCAGCACAGATACGCAGTATTTT. The chain combines TRBV19 with TRBJ2-3; D is perhaps TRBD1 (5 bases). V was trimmed by 3 bases and J by 0 bases, leaving 10 bases between them. Germline CDR1 LNHDA, CDR2 SQIVND (reference sequence). This CDR3 has 15 residues. Full variable domain (outside the CDR3, taken from reference TRBV19 and TRBJ2-3): DGGITQSPKYLFRKEGQNVTLSCEQNLNHDAMYWYRQDPGQGLRLIYYSQIVNDFQKGDIAEGYSVSREKKESFPLTVTSAQKNPTAFYLCASSIRALSTDTQYFGPGTRLTVL.

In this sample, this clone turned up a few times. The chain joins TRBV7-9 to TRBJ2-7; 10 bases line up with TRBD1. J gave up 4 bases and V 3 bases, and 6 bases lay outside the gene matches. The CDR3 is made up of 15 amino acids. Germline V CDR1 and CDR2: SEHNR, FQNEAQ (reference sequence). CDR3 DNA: TGTGCCAGCAGCTTCCCCGGACAGGGGGTTTACGAGCAGTACTTC. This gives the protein CASSFPGQGVYEQYF.

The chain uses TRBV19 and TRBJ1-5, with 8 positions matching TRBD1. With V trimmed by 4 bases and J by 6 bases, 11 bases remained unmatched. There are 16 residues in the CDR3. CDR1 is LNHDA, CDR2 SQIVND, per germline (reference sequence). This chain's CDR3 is CASSTPGWTGFQPQHF. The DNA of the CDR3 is TGTGCCAGTAGTACCCCCGGCTGGACAGGGTTTCAGCCCCAGCATTTT.

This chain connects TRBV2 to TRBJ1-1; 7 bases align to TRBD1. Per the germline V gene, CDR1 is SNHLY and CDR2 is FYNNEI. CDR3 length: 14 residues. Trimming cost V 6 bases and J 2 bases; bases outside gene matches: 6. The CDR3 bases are TGTGCCAGCAGGGACAGACAGGGAAACACTGAAGCTTTCTTT. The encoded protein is CASRDRQGNTEAFF.

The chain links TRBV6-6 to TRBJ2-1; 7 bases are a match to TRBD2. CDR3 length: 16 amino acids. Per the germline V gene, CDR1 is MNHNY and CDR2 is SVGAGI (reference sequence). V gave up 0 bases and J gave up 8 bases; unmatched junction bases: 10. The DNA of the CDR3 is TGTGCCAGCAGTTACTCAGGGAGGGCTGTCGTGTATGAGCAGTTCTTC. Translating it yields CASSYSGRAVVYEQFF.

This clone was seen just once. CDR3 residues: CASLAGDDTDTQYF. For the CDR3, the DNA is TGTGCCAGCTTAGCGGGGGACGACACAGATACGCAGTATTTT. The V call is TRBV5-4, the J call TRBJ2-3, with 9 bases fitting TRBD2. CDR3 length equals 14 residues. V trimming: 7 bases; J trimming: 2 bases; junction bases outside the gene matches: 5. Germline V gives CDR1 SGHNT, CDR2 YYREEE (reference sequence).

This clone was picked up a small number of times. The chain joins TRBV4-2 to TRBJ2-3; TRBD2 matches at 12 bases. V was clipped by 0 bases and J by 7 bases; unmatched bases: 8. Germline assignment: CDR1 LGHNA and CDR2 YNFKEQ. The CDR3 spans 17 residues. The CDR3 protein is CASSQDPLLAGGYTQYF. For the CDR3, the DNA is TGTGCCAGCAGCCAAGATCCCCTACTAGCGGGGGGCTATACGCAGTATTTT.

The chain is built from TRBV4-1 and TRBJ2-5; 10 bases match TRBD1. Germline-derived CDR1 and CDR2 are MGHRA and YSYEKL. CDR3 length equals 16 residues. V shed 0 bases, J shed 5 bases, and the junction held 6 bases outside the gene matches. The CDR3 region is CASSQEGTGVLETQYF. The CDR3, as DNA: TGCGCCAGCAGCCAAGAGGGGACAGGGGTGTTGGAGACCCAGTACTTC.

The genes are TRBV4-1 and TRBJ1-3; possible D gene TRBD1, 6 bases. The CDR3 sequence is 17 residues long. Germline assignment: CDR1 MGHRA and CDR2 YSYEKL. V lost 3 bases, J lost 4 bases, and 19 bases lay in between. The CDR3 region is CASSHQSTGLLGNTIYF. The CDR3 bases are TGCGCCAGCAGCCATCAATCGACAGGCCTATTGGGAAACACCATATATTTT.

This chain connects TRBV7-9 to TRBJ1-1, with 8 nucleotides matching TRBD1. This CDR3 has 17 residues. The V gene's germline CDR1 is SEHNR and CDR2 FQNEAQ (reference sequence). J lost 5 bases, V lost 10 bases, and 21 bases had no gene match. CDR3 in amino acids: CATRNYPRKDRETEAFF. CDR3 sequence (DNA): TGTGCCACAAGAAACTACCCAAGGAAGGACAGGGAGACTGAAGCTTTCTTT.

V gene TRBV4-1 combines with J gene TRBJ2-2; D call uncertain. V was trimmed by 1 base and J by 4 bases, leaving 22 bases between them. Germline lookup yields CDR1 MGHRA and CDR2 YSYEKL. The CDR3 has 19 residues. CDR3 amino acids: CASSQVPPHSELFTGELFF. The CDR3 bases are TGCGCCAGCAGCCAAGTGCCCCCCCACTCCGAGCTGTTCACCGGGGAGCTGTTTTTT.

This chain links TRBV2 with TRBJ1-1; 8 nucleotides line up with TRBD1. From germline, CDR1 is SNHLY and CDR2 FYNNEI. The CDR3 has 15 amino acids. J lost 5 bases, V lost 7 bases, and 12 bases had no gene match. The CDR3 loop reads CASNELTGGGTEAFF. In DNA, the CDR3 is TGTGCCAGCAACGAACTTACAGGGGGGGGGACTGAAGCTTTCTTT.